The present entry profiles one T cell receptor beta chain with its context. Antigen unknown. Germline assignment: CDR1 SEHNR and CDR2 FQNEAQ (reference sequence). The CDR3 covers 15 residues. The ends were cut back, 3 bases at V and 1 base at J, with 10 bases in the middle. This record comes from a study of T cell responses to AZD1222 COVID-19 vaccine. Clones were read by immunoSEQ multiplex PCR, and TCRdb kept only the in-frame ones, dropping some. Of some 150,000 clones in the sample, roughly 89% were seen once. Study-level points and caveats: Possibly, clonal diversity was underestimated; donors were largely white British and included more females.

This clonotype originated in an adult in good health. This chain uses TRBV7-9 with TRBJ1-3; the D gene is possibly TRBD1 (5 bases). Sequencing used peripheral blood, obtained on day 0 of AZD1222 vaccination. The CDR3 sequence is CASSFQGPSGNTIYF. CDR3 DNA: TGTGCCAGCAGCTTTCAGGGACCTTCTGGAAACACCATATATTTT.